The clone carrying this T cell receptor (beta chain) was seen only a few times. Its antigen remains unknown. This record comes from a study of a mutant IDH1 vaccine in newly diagnosed glioma. Study-level information: Vaccines were begun 4-6 weeks after radiotherapy alone, or with temozolomide cycles. Averaging approximately 40 years of age, treated patients were 62.5% male and about 38% female.

The germline gives CDR1 KGHSH, CDR2 LQKENI. CDR3 length equals 13 residues. The ends were cut back, 6 bases at V and 5 bases at J, with 14 bases in the middle. Time point given: week 23, last vaccination. A 20-mer mutant IDH1 peptide at 300 ug was injected subcutaneously with topical imiquimod. Repertoires were generated with immunoSEQ multiplex PCR, while TCRdb's copy carries only in-frame clones and drops some. This table has approximately 50,000 clones, about nine tenths appearing once. The gene calls are TRBV18 and TRBJ2-7, with D perhaps TRBD2 (7 bases). This TCR was recovered from a middle-aged man with glioma. Sequencing used PBMCs, obtained from a glioma patient whose treatment included an IDH1 peptide vaccine. DNA for the CDR3: TGTGCCAGCTCCGGACTGGGGGGGCACGAGCAGTACTTC. It specifies CASSGLGGHEQYF.